The source of this T cell receptor beta chain is a study of blood T cells in healthy people across ages. Sample-barcoded 5' priming and a J-beta primer mix drove a second PCR of roughly 7 to 11 cycles. One entry per CDR3 protein results from TCRdb running MiXCR on the 5' RACE reads. The table lists about 1.5 million distinct CDR3 sequences, roughly 43% of them singletons, with around 4% in the top ten. The authors isolated at least 7 million PBMCs per sample. Each sample provided at least 5 micrograms of extracted total RNA. The V end lost 1 base, the J end lost 3 bases, and 1 base lay between the germline ends. Germline values: CDR1 SEHNR, CDR2 FQNEAQ (reference sequence). The CDR3 loop spans 12 amino acids. This clonotype was found many times.

The chain uses TRBV7-9 and TRBJ1-5; D is undetermined. The sequence derives from a woman younger than 35 in good health. Specimen: blood. CDR3 bases: TGTGCCAGCAGCTTAGACAATCAGCCCCAGCATTTT. Protein: CASSLDNQPQHF.